This T cell receptor (beta chain) emerged from a study of shared clonotypes between healthy human individuals. Study-level points and caveats: Donors were few, which limited the genetic and exposure-history diversity represented.

As concerns this clone: Its matching antigen is unknown.

TCRdb's table, derived via immunoSEQ multiplex PCR, lists solely in-frame clones and lacks some. The table lists about 680,000 clones, 90% to 95% of them singletons. Germline assignment: CDR1 MNHEY and CDR2 SVGAGI. The junction had 8 bases not matched to a gene; V was cut back by 6 bases and J by 8 bases. The CDR3 extends over 13 amino acids. Naive CD8 cells lacked CD45RO, underwent positive selection for CCR7 and left out terminally differentiated effector memory CD45RA+ cells. Sequencing used naive CD8+ T cells sorted from blood. The receptor's source is a man aged 30 to 45 in good health. The chain links TRBV6-5 to TRBJ1-1; 8 bases agree with TRBD1. This chain's CDR3 is CASSHGTGLEAFF. The CDR3 nucleotides read TGTGCCAGCAGCCACGGGACAGGACTAGAAGCTTTCTTT.